This T cell receptor beta chain was sequenced during a study of early T cells in non-severe SARS-CoV-2 infection. As for the study in general: With bulk RNA from unsorted whole blood as input, sequencing yielded unpaired chains.

A few counts support this clonotype. What it recognizes is unknown. The library protocol tagged individual cDNA molecules with unique molecular identifiers. TCRdb passed the 5' RACE reads through MiXCR, listing each CDR3 protein once. There are 70,000 to 95,000 distinct CDR3 sequences in the sample; around 11% occur only once, and approximately 4.5% lies in the top ten. Study conclusions and caveats: Reliance on VDJdb matching favored anti-spike CD8 responses; private and CD4 specificities were missed.

The sequence derives from an adult who was a healthcare worker with PCR-confirmed SARS-CoV-2 infection or an uninfected control (not recorded which). Material for sequencing was whole blood.

The chain's CDR3 is CASSQDRRGAGNTIYF. The DNA of the CDR3 is TGTGCCAGCAGCCAAGATAGGAGGGGAGCTGGAAACACCATATATTTT. The gene calls are TRBV4-2 and TRBJ1-3; D might be TRBD1 (5 bases). Trimming cost V 0 bases and J 2 bases, with 11 bases left between them. This CDR3 spans 16 amino acids. Germline V CDR1 and CDR2: LGHNA, YNFKEQ.